These 29 T cell receptor beta chains were sequenced from one sample in a study of shared clonotypes between healthy human individuals. TCRdb's table, derived via immunoSEQ multiplex PCR, lists solely in-frame clones and lacks some. The sample holds roughly 1,800,000 clones, 85% to 95% seen once. CD8 cells regarded as naive lacked CD45RO, were positively chosen for CCR7, and omitted terminally differentiated effector memory CD45RA+ cells. Sample: naive CD8+ T cells sorted from blood. The receptor source for this set is a man aged 18 to 35 in good health.

The V and J genes are TRBV27 and TRBJ2-7; D possibly corresponds to TRBD1 (6 bases). Germline V lookup: CDR1 MNHEY, CDR2 SMNVEV (reference sequence). V lost 5 bases to trimming and J lost 2 bases, with 13 bases between them. This CDR3 has 14 amino acids. For the CDR3, the DNA is TGTGCCAGCAGTCTGCACAGGGACACCTACGAGCAGTACTTC. Translation gives CASSLHRDTYEQYF.

The chain links TRBV5-6 to TRBJ1-2; 9 bases agree with TRBD1. The CDR3 is 14 residues long. The junction had 5 bases not matched to a gene; V was cut back by 5 bases and J by 3 bases. The germline CDR1 and CDR2 sequences are SGHDT and YYEEEE. The CDR3 sequence: CASRPGQGHYGYTF. The DNA for the CDR3 is TGTGCCAGCAGACCGGGACAGGGTCACTATGGCTACACCTTC.

The J gene is TRBJ1-2, the V gene TRBV28; D may be TRBD1 (6 bases). V gave up 7 bases and J gave up 1 base, with 19 bases separating them. The V gene's germline CDR1 is MDHEN and CDR2 SYDVKM. The CDR3 consists of 16 residues. CDR3 residues: CASNFVGGQLNYGYTF. In DNA, the CDR3 is TGTGCCAGCAACTTCGTAGGAGGACAGCTTAACTATGGCTACACCTTC.

V and J are TRBV30 and TRBJ2-7; 11 bases agree with TRBD1. Germline V gene lookup returns CDR1 GTSNPN and CDR2 SVGIG (reference sequence). Unmatched junction bases numbered 10, after V lost 5 bases and J lost 4 bases. The CDR3 contains 15 residues. Here the CDR3 reads CAWDPGQGAMYEQYF. The CDR3 DNA reads as TGTGCCTGGGACCCCGGACAGGGGGCTATGTACGAGCAGTACTTC.

The genes are TRBV7-9 and TRBJ2-5, with TRBD1 matching 12 bases. CDR3 length: 15 residues. Germline V lookup: CDR1 SEHNR, CDR2 FQNEAQ (reference sequence). J gave up 13 bases and V 6 bases, and 15 bases lay outside the gene matches. The CDR3 DNA reads as TGTGCCAGCAGTTCAACCGGGACAGGGGGCCTCGTGTGGTACTTC. This gives the protein CASSSTGTGGLVWYF. Full variable domain (rest looked up from reference TRBV7-9 and TRBJ2-5): DTGVSQNPRHKITKRGQNVTFRCDPISEHNRLYWYRQTLGQGPEFLTYFQNEAQLEKSRLLSDRFSAERPKGSFSTLEIQRTEQGDSAMYLCASSSTGTGGLVWYFGPGTRLLVL.

The genes are TRBV30 and TRBJ1-5; 8 bases map to TRBD1. Trimming removed 2 bases from V and 5 bases from J; junction bases left unmatched: 5. Germline V gene data show CDR1 as GTSNPN and CDR2 as SVGIG (reference sequence). The CDR3 has 14 amino acids. The CDR3 reads CAWSPGQVDQPQHF. The CDR3 coding sequence is TGTGCCTGGAGTCCGGGACAGGTAGATCAGCCCCAGCATTTT.

The chain employs TRBV5-8 and TRBJ2-1; maybe TRBD1 (5 bases). Trimming shortened V by 10 bases and J by 0 bases, and 17 bases separated the two germline ends. Per germline, CDR1 SGHTS and CDR2 YDEGEE. This CDR3 is built from 15 residues. The CDR3 loop reads CAGPMQGSSYNEQFF. The CDR3, as DNA: TGTGCCGGACCTATGCAGGGAAGCTCCTACAATGAGCAGTTCTTC.

This chain uses TRBV19 with TRBJ1-5; 10 nucleotides match TRBD1. This CDR3 has 15 residues. The V segment lost 4 bases and the J segment 4 bases; nucleotides outside the gene matches: 4. CDR1 and CDR2 (germline): LNHDA, SQIVND (reference sequence). CDR3 sequence (DNA): TGTGCCAGTAGTAGACAGGGGGCTGGAAATCAGCCCCAGCATTTT. It yields the protein CASSRQGAGNQPQHF.

This clone was detected once. The J gene is TRBJ2-7, the V gene TRBV4-2; unclear D gene. Germline V gene lookup returns CDR1 LGHNA and CDR2 YNFKEQ. The V end was cut by 3 bases, the J end by 7 bases, with 13 bases between. There are 13 residues in the CDR3. The CDR3 DNA reads TGTGCCAGCAGCCACTTCATTGGGCAGGAGCAGTACTTC. This gives the protein CASSHFIGQEQYF.

The chain has TRBV4-1 and TRBJ2-7; 10 nucleotides align to TRBD2. J lost 6 bases, V lost 1 base, and 6 bases had no gene match. The CDR3 covers 15 residues. The germline CDR1 and CDR2 sequences are MGHRA and YSYEKL. As DNA, the CDR3 is TGCGCCAGCAGCCAAGGTCTCCTAGCGGGAGTCGAGCAGTACTTC. Amino acids: CASSQGLLAGVEQYF.

This chain uses TRBV4-3 with TRBJ2-2; 7 bases match TRBD2. Trimming cost V 0 bases and J 4 bases; bases outside gene matches: 14. CDR3 length: 19 residues. The V gene's germline CDR1 is LGHNA and CDR2 YSLEER. This chain's CDR3 is CASSQDQVGGYEGTGELFF. The CDR3 bases are TGCGCCAGCAGCCAAGATCAGGTGGGGGGGTATGAAGGCACCGGGGAGCTGTTTTTT.

The chain uses TRBV19 and TRBJ2-7, with 8 positions matching TRBD2. V lost 5 bases to trimming and J lost 7 bases; unmatched junction nucleotides: 7. Germline V CDR1 and CDR2: LNHDA, SQIVND (reference sequence). The CDR3 spans 13 residues. The CDR3 coding sequence is TGTGCCAGTAGTCCCACGGGGGGGATTGAGCAGTACTTC. Encoded protein: CASSPTGGIEQYF.

This clone is a singleton in its sample. V usage is TRBV19 and J usage is TRBJ2-7; 8 bases fit TRBD1. V lost 6 bases, J lost 5 bases, and 3 bases stayed unmatched. Looked up from germline, CDR1 is LNHDA and CDR2 is SQIVND (reference sequence). CDR3 length equals 12 residues. CDR3 sequence (DNA): TGTGCCAGTAGCACGGACAGGGACGAGCAGTACTTC. It is translated as CASSTDRDEQYF.

CDR3 sequence: CASSQDYDASKYF. CDR3 coding DNA: TGCGCCAGCAGCCAAGATTACGATGCGTCCAAGTACTTC. The chain carries TRBV4-1 and TRBJ2-5; D is undetermined. Trimming took off 0 bases at V and 12 bases at J, with 14 bases between the two ends. The CDR3 sequence is 13 residues long. Germline assignment: CDR1 MGHRA and CDR2 YSYEKL.

As to this clone: The sample has other DNA sequences that encode this CDR3 too. The chain recombines TRBV15 with TRBJ2-7; weak D call: TRBD1 (6 bases). V lost 1 base, J lost 0 bases, and 10 bases lay in between. The CDR3 runs 15 residues. Germline V gives CDR1 LNHNV, CDR2 YYDKDF (reference sequence). CDR3 sequence reads: CATSRGTQGSYEQYF. CDR3 coding DNA: TGTGCCACCAGCAGAGGTACACAGGGCTCCTACGAGCAGTACTTC.

In this sample, this clone turned up once. The rearrangement joins TRBV7-8 to TRBJ2-1, with 14 positions matching TRBD2. CDR3 length equals 16 residues. Germline V gene sequence: CDR1 SGHVS, CDR2 FQNEAQ. Trimming took 4 bases from V and 8 from J; bases not matched to a gene: 7. The CDR3 bases are TGTGCCAGCAGCTACTTGACTAGCGGGAGGGGCGATGAGCAGTTCTTC. Translation: CASSYLTSGRGDEQFF.

The chain combines TRBV29-1 with TRBJ2-5; no clear D gene. The better agreement between TRBJ2-7 and the DNA end casts doubt on the J call. The CDR3 extends over 15 amino acids. Germline lookup yields CDR1 SQVTM and CDR2 ANQGSEA. DNA for the CDR3: TGCAGCGTTGAAGATCTCGGCGGCAGCTCCTACGAGCAGTACTTC. Its translation: CSVEDLGGSSYEQYF.

This chain connects TRBV19 to TRBJ2-7, with D possibly being TRBD2 (5 bases). CDR3 length: 15 residues. The germline V and J ends were trimmed by 5 bases and 6 bases, with 20 bases remaining between them. The germline gives CDR1 LNHDA, CDR2 SQIVND (reference sequence). CDR3 nucleotides: TGTGCCAGTAGTGATGAGGGTCTCTGGAACTCCGAGCAGTACTTC. Translation gives CASSDEGLWNSEQYF.

J is TRBJ2-2 and V is TRBV10-2; 14 positions match TRBD2. Germline V gives CDR1 WSHSY, CDR2 SAAADI. Losses at the gene ends were 5 bases for V and 4 bases for J; bases not matched to a gene: 6. This CDR3 has 17 residues. CDR3 sequence: CASSSGLAGGRTGELFF. Written as DNA, the CDR3 is TGCGCCAGCAGTTCCGGACTAGCGGGGGGTCGCACCGGGGAGCTGTTTTTT.

This chain uses TRBV27 with TRBJ1-2, with 9 bases aligning to TRBD1. Unmatched junction bases numbered 8, after V lost 5 bases and J lost 4 bases. Germline CDR1 MNHEY, CDR2 SMNVEV (reference sequence). This CDR3 is built from 15 residues. CDR3 sequence (DNA): TGTGCCAGCAGTGCAGGAACAGGGGGCGGCTATGGCTACACCTTC. Residues: CASSAGTGGGYGYTF.

This chain joins TRBV6-6 and TRBJ2-2, with D perhaps TRBD2 (5 bases). The V and J ends lost 4 bases and 6 bases respectively, with 15 bases between them. Looked up from germline, CDR1 is MNHNY and CDR2 is SVGAGI (reference sequence). The CDR3 has 15 amino acids. CDR3 in DNA: TGTGCCAGCAGTTCAGAGGGTGCGGGCGCCGGGGAGCTGTTTTTT. It yields the protein CASSSEGAGAGELFF.

The chain combines TRBV30 with TRBJ2-1; D unclear. CDR1 is GTSNPN, CDR2 SVGIG, per germline (reference sequence). V lost 3 bases, J lost 7 bases, and 10 bases lay in between. There are 12 residues in the CDR3. The DNA for the CDR3 is TGTGCCTGGAGACCCGATGGAAATGAGCAGTTCTTC. Protein product: CAWRPDGNEQFF. The full variable domain, its missing parts supplied by reference TRBV30 and TRBJ2-1, is SQTIHQWPATLVQPVGSPLSLECTVEGTSNPNLYWYRQAAGRGLQLLFYSVGIGQISSEVPQNLSASRPQDRQFILSSKKLLLSDSGFYLCAWRPDGNEQFFGPGTRLTVL.

The rearrangement uses TRBV11-2 and TRBJ2-3; D may be TRBD2 (6 bases). Per the germline V gene, CDR1 is SGHAT and CDR2 is FQNNGV. The ends were cut back, 7 bases at V and 6 bases at J, with 17 bases in the middle. The CDR3 extends over 14 amino acids. CDR3 nucleotides: TGTGCCAGCACCAACCCGAGACTAGACGATACGCAGTATTTT. Protein product: CASTNPRLDDTQYF. Drawing the rest from reference TRBV11-2 and TRBJ2-3, the complete variable domain is EAGVAQSPRYKIIEKRQSVAFWCNPISGHATLYWYQQILGQGPKLLIQFQNNGVVDDSQLPKDRFSAERLKGVDSTLKIQPAKLEDSAVYLCASTNPRLDDTQYFGPGTRLTVL.

A note on this clone: This same CDR3 is encoded by further DNA sequences in the sample. The chain carries TRBV6-5 and TRBJ2-3, with D hard to call. The germline V and J ends were trimmed by 5 bases and 3 bases, with 9 bases remaining between them. This CDR3 has 13 amino acids. Germline-derived CDR1 and CDR2 are MNHEY and SVGAGI. In DNA form, the CDR3 reads TGTGCCAGCAGTCTTGGATCTACAGATACGCAGTATTTT. This gives the protein CASSLGSTDTQYF.

The rearrangement uses TRBV10-3 and TRBJ2-1; TRBD2 matches 11 bases. There are 17 residues in the CDR3. After removal of 2 bases from V and 1 base from J, the junction contained 4 bases not matched to a gene. Germline values: CDR1 ENHRY, CDR2 SYGVKD. The CDR3, as DNA: TGTGCCATCAGTGAGCCGGCTAGCGGGGGGTCCTACAATGAGCAGTTCTTC. Translating it yields CAISEPASGGSYNEQFF.

V usage is TRBV10-3 and J usage is TRBJ2-7, with D unresolved. Trimming pared 0 bases from V and 3 bases from J, leaving 12 bases between. The CDR3 is 15 residues long. Germline CDR1 and CDR2: ENHRY and SYGVKD. The CDR3 loop is CAISESGSLNYEQYF. The CDR3 coding sequence is TGTGCCATCAGTGAGTCGGGGTCGCTCAACTACGAGCAGTACTTC.

Remarks on this clone: Other DNA sequences in this sample translate to the same CDR3. The V gene is TRBV19, the J gene TRBJ2-7; 8 nucleotides agree with TRBD1. The CDR3 has 13 amino acids. J was trimmed by 4 bases and V by 5 bases; bases with no gene match: 4. CDR1 LNHDA and CDR2 SQIVND come from the germline V gene (reference sequence). CDR3 in amino acids: CASSPGTGYEQYF. The CDR3 DNA follows: TGTGCCAGTAGTCCTGGGACAGGTTACGAGCAGTACTTC. Full variable domain (remainder filled in from reference TRBV19 and TRBJ2-7): DGGITQSPKYLFRKEGQNVTLSCEQNLNHDAMYWYRQDPGQGLRLIYYSQIVNDFQKGDIAEGYSVSREKKESFPLTVTSAQKNPTAFYLCASSPGTGYEQYFGPGTRLTVT.

The chain couples TRBV9 to TRBJ2-3, with 15 bases lining up with TRBD2. This CDR3 region has 14 residues. Germline CDR1 and CDR2: SGDLS and YYNGEE. Trimming cost V 7 bases and J 9 bases; bases outside gene matches: 6. The CDR3, as DNA: TGTGCCAGCGTCCCGGGACTAGCGGGGGGCACGCAGTATTTT. Amino acid sequence: CASVPGLAGGTQYF.

Concerning this clone itself: One end of the junction is discordant with germline, which a read error may explain. This chain links TRBV28 with TRBJ2-7; 9 bases line up with TRBD1. The CDR3 consists of 19 residues. The germline V gene has CDR1 MDHEN and CDR2 SYDVKM. CDR3 loop: CASSLRRVPGQGLPYEQYF. The CDR3 coding sequence is TGTGCCAGCAGTTTGCGGAGAGTTCCGGGACAGGGACTTCCCTATGAGCAGTACTTC.